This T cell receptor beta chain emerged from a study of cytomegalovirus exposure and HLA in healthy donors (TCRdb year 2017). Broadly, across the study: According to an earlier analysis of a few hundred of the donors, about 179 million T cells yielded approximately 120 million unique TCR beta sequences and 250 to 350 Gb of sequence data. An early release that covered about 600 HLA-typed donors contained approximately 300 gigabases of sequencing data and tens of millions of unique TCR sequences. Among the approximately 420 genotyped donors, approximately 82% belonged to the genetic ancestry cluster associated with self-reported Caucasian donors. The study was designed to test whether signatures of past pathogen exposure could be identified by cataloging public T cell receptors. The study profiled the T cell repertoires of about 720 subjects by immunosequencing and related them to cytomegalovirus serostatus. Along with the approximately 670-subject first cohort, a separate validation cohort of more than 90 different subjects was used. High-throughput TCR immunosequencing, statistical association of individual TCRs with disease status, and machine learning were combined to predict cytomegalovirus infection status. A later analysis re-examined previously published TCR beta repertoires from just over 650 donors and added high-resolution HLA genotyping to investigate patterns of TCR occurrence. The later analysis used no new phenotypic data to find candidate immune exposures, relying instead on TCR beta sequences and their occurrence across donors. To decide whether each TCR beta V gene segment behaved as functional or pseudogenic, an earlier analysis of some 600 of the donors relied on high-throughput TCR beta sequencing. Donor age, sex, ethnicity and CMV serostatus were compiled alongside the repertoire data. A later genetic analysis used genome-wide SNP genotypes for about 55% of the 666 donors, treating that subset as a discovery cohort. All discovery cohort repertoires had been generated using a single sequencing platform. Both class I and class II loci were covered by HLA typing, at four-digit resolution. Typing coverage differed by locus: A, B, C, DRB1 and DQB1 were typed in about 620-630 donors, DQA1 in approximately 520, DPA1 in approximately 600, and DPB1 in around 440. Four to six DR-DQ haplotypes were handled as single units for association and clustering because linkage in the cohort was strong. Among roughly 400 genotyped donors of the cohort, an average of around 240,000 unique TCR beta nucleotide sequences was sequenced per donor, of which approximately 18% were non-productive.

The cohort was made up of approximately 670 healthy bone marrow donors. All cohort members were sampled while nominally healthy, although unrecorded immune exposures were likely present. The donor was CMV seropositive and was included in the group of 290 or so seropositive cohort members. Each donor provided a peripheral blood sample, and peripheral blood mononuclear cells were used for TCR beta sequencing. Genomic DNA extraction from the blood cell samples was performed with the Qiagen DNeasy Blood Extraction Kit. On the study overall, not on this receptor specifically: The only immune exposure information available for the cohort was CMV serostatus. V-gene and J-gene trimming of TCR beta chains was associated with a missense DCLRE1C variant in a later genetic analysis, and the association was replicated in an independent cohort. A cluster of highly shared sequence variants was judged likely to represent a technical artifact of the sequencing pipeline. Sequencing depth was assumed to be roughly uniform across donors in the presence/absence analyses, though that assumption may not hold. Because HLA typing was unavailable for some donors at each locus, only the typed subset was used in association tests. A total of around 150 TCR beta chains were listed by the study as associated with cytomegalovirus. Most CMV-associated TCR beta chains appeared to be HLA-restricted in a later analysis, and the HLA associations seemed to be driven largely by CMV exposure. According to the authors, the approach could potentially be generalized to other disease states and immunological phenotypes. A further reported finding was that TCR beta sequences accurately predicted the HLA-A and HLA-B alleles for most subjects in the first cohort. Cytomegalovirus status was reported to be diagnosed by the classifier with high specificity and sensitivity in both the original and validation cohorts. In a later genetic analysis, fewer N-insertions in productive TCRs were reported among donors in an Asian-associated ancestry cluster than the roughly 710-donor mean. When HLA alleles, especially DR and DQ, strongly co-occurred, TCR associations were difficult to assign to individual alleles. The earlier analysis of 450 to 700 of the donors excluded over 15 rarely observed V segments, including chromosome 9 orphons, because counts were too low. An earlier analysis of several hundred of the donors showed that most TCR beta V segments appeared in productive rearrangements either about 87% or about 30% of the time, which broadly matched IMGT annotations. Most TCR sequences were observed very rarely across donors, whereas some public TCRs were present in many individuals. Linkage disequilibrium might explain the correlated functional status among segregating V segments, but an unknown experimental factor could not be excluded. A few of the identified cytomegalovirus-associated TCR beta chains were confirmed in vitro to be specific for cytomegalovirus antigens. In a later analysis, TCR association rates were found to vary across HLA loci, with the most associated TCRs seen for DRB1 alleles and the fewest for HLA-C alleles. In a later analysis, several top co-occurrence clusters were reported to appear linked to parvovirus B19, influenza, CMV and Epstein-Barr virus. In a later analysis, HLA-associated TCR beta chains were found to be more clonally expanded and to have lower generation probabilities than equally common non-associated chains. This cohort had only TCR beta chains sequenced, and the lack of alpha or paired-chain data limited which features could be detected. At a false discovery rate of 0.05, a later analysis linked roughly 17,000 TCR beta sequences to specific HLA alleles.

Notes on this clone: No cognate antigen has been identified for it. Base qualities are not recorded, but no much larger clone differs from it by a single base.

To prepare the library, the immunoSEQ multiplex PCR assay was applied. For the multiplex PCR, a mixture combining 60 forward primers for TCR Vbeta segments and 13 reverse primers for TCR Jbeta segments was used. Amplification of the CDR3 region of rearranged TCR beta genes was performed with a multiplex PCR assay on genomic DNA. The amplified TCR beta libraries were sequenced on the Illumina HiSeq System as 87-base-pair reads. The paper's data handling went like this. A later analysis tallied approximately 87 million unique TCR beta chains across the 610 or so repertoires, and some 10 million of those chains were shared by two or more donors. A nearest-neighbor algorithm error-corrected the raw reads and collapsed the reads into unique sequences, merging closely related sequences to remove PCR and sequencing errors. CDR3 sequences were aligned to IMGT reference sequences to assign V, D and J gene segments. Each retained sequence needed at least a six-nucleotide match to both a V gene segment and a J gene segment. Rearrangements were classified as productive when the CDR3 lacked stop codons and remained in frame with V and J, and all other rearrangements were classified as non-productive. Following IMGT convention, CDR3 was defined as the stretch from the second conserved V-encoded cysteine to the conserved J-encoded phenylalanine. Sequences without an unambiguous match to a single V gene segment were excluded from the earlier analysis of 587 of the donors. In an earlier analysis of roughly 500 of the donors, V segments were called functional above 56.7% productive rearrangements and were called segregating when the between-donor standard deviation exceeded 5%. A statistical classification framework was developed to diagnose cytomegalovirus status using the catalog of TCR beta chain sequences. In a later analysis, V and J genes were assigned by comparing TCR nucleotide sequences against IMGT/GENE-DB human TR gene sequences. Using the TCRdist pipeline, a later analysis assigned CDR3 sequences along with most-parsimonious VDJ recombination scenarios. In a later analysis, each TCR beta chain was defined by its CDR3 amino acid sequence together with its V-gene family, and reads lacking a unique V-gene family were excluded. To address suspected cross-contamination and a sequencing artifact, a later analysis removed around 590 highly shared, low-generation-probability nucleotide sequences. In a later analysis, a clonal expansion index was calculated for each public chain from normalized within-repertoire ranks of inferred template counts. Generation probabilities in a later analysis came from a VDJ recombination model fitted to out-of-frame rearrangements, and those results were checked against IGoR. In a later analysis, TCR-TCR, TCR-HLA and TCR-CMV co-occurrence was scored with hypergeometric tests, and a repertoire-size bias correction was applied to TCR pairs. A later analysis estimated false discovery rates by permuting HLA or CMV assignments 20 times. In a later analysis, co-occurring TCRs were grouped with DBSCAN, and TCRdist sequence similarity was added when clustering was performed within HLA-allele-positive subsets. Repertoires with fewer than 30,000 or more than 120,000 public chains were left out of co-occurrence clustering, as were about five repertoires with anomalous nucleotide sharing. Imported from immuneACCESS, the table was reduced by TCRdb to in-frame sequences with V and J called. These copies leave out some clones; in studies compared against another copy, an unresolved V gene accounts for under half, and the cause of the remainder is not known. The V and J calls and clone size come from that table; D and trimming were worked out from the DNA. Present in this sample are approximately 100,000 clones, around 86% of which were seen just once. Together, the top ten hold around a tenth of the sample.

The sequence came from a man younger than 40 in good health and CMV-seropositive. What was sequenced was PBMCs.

CDR3 loop: CASQSNTEAFF. The base sequence is TGTGCCAGTCAGTCTAACACTGAAGCTTTCTTT. The chain is encoded by TRBV10-3 joined to TRBJ1-1; the D gene is unclear. CDR1 and CDR2 were assigned from the germline V gene as ENHRY and SYGVKD. The CDR3 goes from the cysteine to the phenylalanine over 11 residues. Here the CDR3 DNA is all that survives: 33 bases in frame from base 1. V loses 10 bases of germline sequence and J loses 2 bases, and the interval between the two ends is 8 bases.